The 31 T cell receptor beta chains below all came from one sample that was sequenced in a study of T-cell memory formation after mild COVID-19. TCRdb processed the 5' RACE reads anew with MiXCR; each CDR3 protein has one entry. The sample contains approximately 150,000 distinct CDR3 sequences, roughly 15% of which appear only once. Sequenced material: PBMCs or a T cell subset sorted from them (not recorded which). The receptors derive from an adult woman who had mild COVID-19 (a few samples of this study predate the infection). Cell type and time point are not known.

This clonotype was picked up a small number of times. The DNA for the CDR3 is TGTGCCAGCAGCCAGCTTTTCGGGGACCAAGAGACCCAGTACTTC. This codes for CASSQLFGDQETQYF. The chain recombines TRBV3-1 with TRBJ2-5, with a tentative D call TRBD2 (5 bases). Germline V lookup: CDR1 LGHDT, CDR2 YNNKEL (reference sequence). Trimming took 3 bases from V and 0 from J, leaving 11 bases between them. CDR3 length equals 15 residues.

V is TRBV4-3 and J is TRBJ2-7, with 8 bases fitting TRBD1. This CDR3 has 15 residues. In germline, CDR1 is LGHNA, CDR2 YSLEER. Losses at the gene ends were 2 bases for V and 1 base for J; bases not matched to a gene: 4. The chain's CDR3 is CASSQWTGPSYEQYF. Written as DNA, the CDR3 is TGCGCCAGCAGCCAATGGACAGGGCCATCCTACGAGCAGTACTTC.

This chain uses TRBV7-2 with TRBJ2-3, with D perhaps assigned TRBD1 or TRBD2 (6 bases each). The CDR3 has 15 amino acids. Trimming took 1 base from V and 10 from J, leaving 18 bases between them. The germline V gene has CDR1 SGHTA and CDR2 FQGNSA. CDR3 nucleotide sequence: TGTGCCAGCAGCTTAGGTCATAATATGAGGGGGGCGCAGTATTTT. Protein: CASSLGHNMRGAQYF.

The chain uses TRBV2 and TRBJ1-5; the D gene is possibly TRBD1 (6 bases). The germline V gene encodes CDR1 SNHLY and CDR2 FYNNEI. The CDR3 is 15 residues long. V was shortened by 6 bases and J by 3 bases, with 15 bases between the two germline ends. CDR3 sequence (DNA): TGTGCCAGCAGGGTTGCAGGGGTGAACAATCAGCCCCAGCATTTT. Translation: CASRVAGVNNQPQHF.

Comments on this clonotype: This may be a read error: a much more frequent sequence differs by one nucleotide. The rearrangement uses TRBV10-3 and TRBJ2-3; TRBD1 aligns across 8 bases. Germline-derived CDR1 and CDR2 are ENHRY and SYGVKD. V dropped 6 bases and J dropped 7; count of bases not matched to a gene: 18. This CDR3 contains 17 residues. CDR3 region: CAIRDLARTGSPYTQYF. Here the CDR3 DNA reads TGTGCCATCAGAGACCTTGCCCGGACAGGGTCCCCATATACGCAGTATTTT.

This chain uses TRBV6-4 with TRBJ1-5, with D unresolved. Deletions cut 6 bases from V and 5 bases from J, with 14 bases between. The germline V gene has CDR1 MRHNA and CDR2 SNTAGT. The CDR3 length is 14 residues. Here the CDR3 reads CASSGVLGHQPQHF. Written as DNA, the CDR3 is TGTGCCAGCAGCGGGGTCCTCGGGCATCAGCCCCAGCATTTT.

The chain recombines TRBV7-8 with TRBJ1-1; no firm D call. This CDR3 is 12 amino acids long. V was shortened by 6 bases and J by 1 base, with 6 bases between the two germline ends. Germline V gene data show CDR1 as SGHVS and CDR2 as FQNEAQ. Here the CDR3 reads CASSFENTEAFF. CDR3 sequence (DNA): TGTGCCAGCAGTTTTGAGAACACTGAAGCTTTCTTT.

There are many counts of this clonotype. The genes are TRBV7-2 and TRBJ2-3; the D is unclear. This CDR3 region has 13 residues. Trimming removed 2 bases at V and 10 bases at J, with 13 bases between. Germline CDR1 SGHTA, CDR2 FQGNSA. The CDR3 DNA sequence: TGTGCCAGCAGCTTAAGTTCGGGTGATGCGCAGTATTTT. Residues: CASSLSSGDAQYF.

This clonotype turned up a few times. J is TRBJ1-2 and V is TRBV6-6, with D possibly TRBD1 on 6 matching bases. The CDR3 totals 15 residues. Trimming shortened V by 2 bases and J by 8 bases, and 18 bases separated the two germline ends. The germline gives CDR1 MNHNY, CDR2 SVGAGI (reference sequence). The CDR3 bases are TGTGCCAGCAGTTACGCGACAGGCTCGAATGAAGGCTACACCTTC. This encodes CASSYATGSNEGYTF.

This clonotype has ten or more counts. The chain is built from TRBV7-3 and TRBJ2-7, with D tentatively TRBD2 (6 bases). V lost 2 bases to trimming and J lost 0 bases, with 11 bases between them. This CDR3 has 15 amino acids. Germline V gene sequence: CDR1 SGHTA, CDR2 FQGTGA. The CDR3 coding sequence is TGTGCCAGCAGCTTATTAGCGGAAAGCTCCTACGAGCAGTACTTC. Protein: CASSLLAESSYEQYF. The whole variable domain, remainder taken from reference TRBV7-3 and TRBJ2-7, is GAGVSQTPSNKVTEKGKYVELRCDPISGHTALYWYRQSLGQGPEFLIYFQGTGAADDSGLPNDRFFAVRPEGSVSTLKIQRTERGDSAVYLCASSLLAESSYEQYFGPGTRLTVT.

This clonotype turned up a few times. The chain combines TRBV2 with TRBJ2-7; D remains ambiguous. Looked up from germline, CDR1 is SNHLY and CDR2 is FYNNEI. V was shortened by 4 bases and J by 4 bases, with 8 bases between the two germline ends. This CDR3 contains 12 residues. The CDR3 coding sequence is TGTGCCAGCAGTGCAGAGCATTACGAGCAGTACTTC. It codes for CASSAEHYEQYF.

This clonotype occurred many times. V usage is TRBV7-7 and J usage is TRBJ2-5; D tentatively fits TRBD1 or TRBD2 (6 bases each). The CDR3 extends over 14 amino acids. The germline CDR1 and CDR2 sequences are SSHAT and FNYEAQ (reference sequence). Trimming cost V 0 bases and J 5 bases, with 10 bases left between them. CDR3 DNA sequence: TGTGCCAGCAGCTTAGCAACAGGGAGGGAGACCCAGTACTTC. Encoded protein: CASSLATGRETQYF.

V usage is TRBV19 and J usage is TRBJ2-1, with 9 bases fitting TRBD2. This CDR3 has 15 amino acids. Germline loops: CDR1 LNHDA, CDR2 SQIVND (reference sequence). J was trimmed by 7 bases and V by 8 bases; bases with no gene match: 12. The CDR3 loop reads CASARGLALGNEQFF. CDR3 bases: TGTGCCAGTGCCAGGGGACTAGCTTTGGGTAATGAGCAGTTCTTC. The full variable domain, rest sourced from reference TRBV19 and TRBJ2-1, is DGGITQSPKYLFRKEGQNVTLSCEQNLNHDAMYWYRQDPGQGLRLIYYSQIVNDFQKGDIAEGYSVSREKKESFPLTVTSAQKNPTAFYLCASARGLALGNEQFFGPGTRLTVL.

V usage is TRBV5-1 and J usage is TRBJ2-1, with D perhaps assigned TRBD1 or TRBD2 (5 bases each). There are 16 residues in the CDR3. Germline V gives CDR1 SGHRS, CDR2 YFSETQ. V dropped 4 bases and J dropped 8 bases, with 22 bases sitting between them. CDR3 residues: CASSEILGRMDHEQFF. DNA for the CDR3: TGCGCCAGCAGCGAAATATTGGGACGGATGGATCATGAGCAGTTCTTC.

The V and J genes are TRBV12-3 or TRBV12-4 and TRBJ1-1; 10 nucleotides align to TRBD1. CDR3 length: 16 residues. V shed 7 bases and J 0 bases; nucleotides not matched to a gene: 8. CDR3 amino acids: CASNKDRGPMNTEAFF. The CDR3 DNA follows: TGTGCCAGCAATAAAGACAGGGGGCCGATGAACACTGAAGCTTTCTTT.

This clonotype appeared a few times. CDR3 sequence reads: CSVEDRTGRVQQYF. CDR3 sequence (DNA): TGCAGCGTTGAAGATCGGACAGGGAGGGTCCAGCAGTACTTC. This chain links TRBV29-1 with TRBJ2-7; weak D call: TRBD1 (8 bases). The CDR3 is 14 amino acids. Trimming stripped 0 bases from V and 8 bases from J, with 17 bases between. Germline lookup yields CDR1 SQVTM and CDR2 ANQGSEA.

The table lists this clonotype with many counts. The chain combines TRBV7-2 with TRBJ2-1; possible D gene TRBD2, 6 bases. V was clipped by 3 bases and J by 4 bases, with 13 bases between them. The CDR3 is 15 amino acids. Germline-derived CDR1 and CDR2 are SGHTA and FQGNSA. DNA of the CDR3: TGTGCCAGCAGCTTTTTTCGGGGGAGATACAATGAGCAGTTCTTC. This sequence encodes CASSFFRGRYNEQFF.

The chain is built from TRBV11-3 and TRBJ2-1; TRBD2 matches 9 bases. This CDR3 spans 15 amino acids. Per germline, CDR1 SGHNT and CDR2 YENEEA. The junction had 6 bases not matched to a gene; V was cut back by 1 base and J by 8 bases. The CDR3 coding sequence is TGTGCCAGCAGCTTAGGCGGGGGGGCCATGTATGAGCAGTTCTTC. Its translation: CASSLGGGAMYEQFF.

The CDR3 here is CASSFNELGRGSSSYEQYF. In nucleotides, the CDR3 is TGTGCCAGCAGCTTTAACGAACTAGGGCGGGGCTCAAGCTCCTACGAGCAGTACTTC. The chain uses TRBV7-9 and TRBJ2-7; perhaps TRBD2 as D (6 bases). Trimming shortened V by 3 bases and J by 0 bases, and 24 bases separated the two germline ends. Per germline, CDR1 SEHNR and CDR2 FQNEAQ (reference sequence). CDR3 length: 19 amino acids.

This clonotype was seen a few times. The chain is built from TRBV7-9 and TRBJ1-6; D is uncertain. V lost 1 base, J lost 1 base, and 5 bases lay in between. The germline gives CDR1 SEHNR, CDR2 FQNEAQ (reference sequence). This CDR3 contains 15 residues. CDR3 sequence reads: CASSLGYSYNSPLHF. Written as DNA, the CDR3 is TGTGCCAGCAGCTTAGGTTATTCCTATAATTCACCCCTCCACTTT.

The CDR3 here is CASSLGTSGSNEQFF. CDR3 nucleotides: TGTGCCAGCAGCTTGGGGACTAGCGGGAGCAATGAGCAGTTCTTC. The chain carries TRBV7-9 and TRBJ2-1; TRBD2 matches at 14 bases. This CDR3 region has 15 residues. Trimming at V came to 3 bases and at J to 6 bases, leaving 1 base not matched to a gene. Germline values: CDR1 SEHNR, CDR2 FQNEAQ (reference sequence).

The chain has TRBV12-3 or TRBV12-4 and TRBJ1-2; D unclear. CDR3 length: 16 residues. V lost 4 bases, J lost 4 bases, and 19 bases lay in between. The CDR3 here is CASSWSDNPAGYGYTF. CDR3 in DNA: TGTGCCAGCAGTTGGTCAGACAACCCGGCGGGCTATGGCTACACCTTC.

This sequence joins TRBV6-4 and TRBJ2-1, with TRBD1 matching over 7 bases. Looked up from germline, CDR1 is MRHNA and CDR2 is SNTAGT. The CDR3 totals 13 residues. Losses at the gene ends were 11 bases for V and 10 bases for J; bases not matched to a gene: 14. CDR3 amino acids: CAGAGTAKSEQFF. In DNA form, the CDR3 reads TGTGCCGGGGCCGGGACAGCCAAGTCCGAGCAGTTCTTC.

V usage is TRBV6-5 and J usage is TRBJ1-4, with 7 positions matching TRBD1. The CDR3 spans 16 residues. Germline CDR1 MNHEY, CDR2 SVGAGI. Trimming cost V 2 bases and J 6 bases; bases outside gene matches: 9. The CDR3 sequence: CASSYRRQGGYEKLFF. Written as DNA, the CDR3 is TGTGCCAGCAGTTACCGTCGACAGGGAGGCTATGAAAAACTGTTTTTT.

A few counts support this clonotype. V and J are TRBV3-1 and TRBJ1-1; TRBD1 is a possible D gene (5 bases). Germline lookup yields CDR1 LGHDT and CDR2 YNNKEL (reference sequence). Trimming took 4 bases from V and 2 from J, leaving 11 bases between them. There are 14 residues in the CDR3. Here the CDR3 reads CASSRAQGNTEAFF. The CDR3 region has the DNA TGTGCCAGCAGCCGGGCCCAGGGTAACACTGAAGCTTTCTTT.

This clonotype came up a few times. The chain uses TRBV20-1 and TRBJ1-1, with D uncertain. The V and J ends lost 7 bases and 10 bases respectively, with 16 bases between them. This CDR3 is built from 11 residues. Germline lookup yields CDR1 DFQATT and CDR2 SNEGSKA (reference sequence). The CDR3 sequence is CSGISFVGAFF. The CDR3 DNA is TGCAGTGGGATTTCATTTGTCGGAGCTTTCTTT.

This clonotype was seen a handful of times. The chain carries TRBV19 and TRBJ2-2, with D perhaps matching TRBD1 (6 bases). V lost 4 bases to trimming and J lost 5 bases, with 14 bases between them. Germline loops: CDR1 LNHDA, CDR2 SQIVND (reference sequence). The CDR3 is 15 residues long. CDR3 bases: TGTGCCAGTAGTAGACCCAGCACAGGGACCGGGGAGCTGTTTTTT. Its protein is CASSRPSTGTGELFF.

This clonotype was seen only a few times. The rearrangement joins TRBV4-3 to TRBJ2-7; TRBD2 might be the D (5 bases). CDR1 LGHNA and CDR2 YSLEER come from the germline V gene. V was trimmed by 1 base and J by 5 bases, leaving 12 bases between them. The CDR3 covers 14 residues. The CDR3 nucleotides are TGCGCCAGCAGCCAAGTTTATCGGACTCACGAGCAGTACTTC. Its translation: CASSQVYRTHEQYF.

The DNA of the CDR3 is TGTGCCAGCAGCCATCACCTCGGCTCCTACAATGAGCAGTTCTTC. Residues: CASSHHLGSYNEQFF. V usage is TRBV3-1 and J usage is TRBJ2-1, with D uncertain. The V end was cut by 3 bases, the J end by 0 bases, with 9 bases between. The CDR3 loop spans 15 amino acids. In germline, CDR1 is LGHDT, CDR2 YNNKEL (reference sequence).

The CDR3 region has the DNA TGCGCCAGCAGCCAAGATCGGGCGGGAGTCGGCACAGATACGCAGTATTTT. This encodes CASSQDRAGVGTDTQYF. The V gene is TRBV4-1, the J gene TRBJ2-3; 7 bases line up with TRBD2. Germline values: CDR1 MGHRA, CDR2 YSYEKL. This CDR3 comprises 17 residues. V was pared by 0 bases and J by 1 base, with 7 bases of the junction left unmatched.

In its sample, this clonotype was seen a few times. This sequence joins TRBV3-1 and TRBJ1-2; tentative D call: TRBD1 (5 bases). V was cut by 1 base and J by 6 bases, with 9 bases left in between. Germline lookup yields CDR1 LGHDT and CDR2 YNNKEL (reference sequence). The length of the CDR3 is 13 residues. CDR3 coding DNA: TGTGCCAGCAGCCAAGGGTTGGGGGATGGCTACACCTTC. Its translation is CASSQGLGDGYTF.